This T cell receptor beta chain was identified during a study of regulatory T cells in long-lasting Graves disease. Germline assignment: CDR1 SGHRS and CDR2 YFSETQ. The CDR3 runs 13 residues. V lost 7 bases and J 1 base, leaving 9 bases between the germline ends. As for time point: newly diagnosed GD, antithyroid drugs for less than 3 months. PBMCs were the source of the RNA used for TCR sequencing. Combining iRepertoire HTBI primers with Arm-PCR of CDR3 regions, the authors built TCR beta libraries. One entry per CDR3 protein results from TCRdb running MiXCR on the multiplex PCR reads. The table has approximately 560,000 distinct CDR3 sequences, about 16% seen once; the top ten hold approximately 12%. This clonotype was detected ten times or more. In addition, the sample was reused for a study of T cells in Graves' hyperthyroidism and ophthalmopathy. That report adds: Blood also held most thyroid clonotypes expanded beyond 0.001.

This sample comprised peripheral blood mononuclear cells (PBMCs), obtained at new diagnosis, from a patient treated with antithyroid drugs. This chain links TRBV5-1 with TRBJ2-1; D call uncertain. The clonotype originates from a man between 18 and 35 years old with Graves disease. CDR3 bases: TGCGCCAGCTGCATAGGGTCCTACAATGAGCAGTTCTTC. Protein: CASCIGSYNEQFF.